This is a list of T cell receptor beta chains from one sample in a study of blood T cell repertoires in COVID-19. Sequencing used immunoSEQ multiplex PCR; TCRdb keeps in-frame clones, though not all of them. The sample includes around 130,000 clones, roughly four fifths of them seen just once. The sequenced material came from PBMCs or T cells enriched from blood (not recorded which). Receptor source: a man aged 30 to 45 who had recovered from COVID-19. CDR3s include the opening cysteine and the closing phenylalanine or tryptophan. The order of the fields is clone size, V gene, D gene, J gene, CDR3 protein, CDR3 DNA. The D gene is left open where the match is weak. A clone size is listed for some rows: how often the clone was seen (once, few, many), or a class if it is expanded.

size: NA
V: TRBV6-5
D: NA
J: TRBJ2-3
CDR3: CASSSVSGSTDTQYF
DNA: TGTGCCAGCAGTTCCGTCAGCGGAAGCACAGATACGCAGTATTTT

size: NA
V: TRBV11-2
D: TRBD2
J: TRBJ2-3
CDR3: CASSPLAGGGADTQYF
DNA: TGTGCCAGCAGCCCCCTAGCGGGAGGTGGGGCAGATACGCAGTATTTT

size: few
V: TRBV6-6
D: NA
J: TRBJ2-5
CDR3: CASSYSGGQETQYF
DNA: TGTGCCAGCAGTTACTCCGGCGGACAAGAGACCCAGTACTTC

size: NA
V: TRBV29-1
D: TRBD1
J: TRBJ1-1
CDR3: CSVLGTGGPNTEAFF
DNA: TGCAGCGTCTTAGGAACAGGGGGCCCGAACACTGAAGCTTTCTTT

size: NA
V: TRBV11-2
D: TRBD2
J: TRBJ2-1
CDR3: CASSSIAGGHNEQFF
DNA: TGTGCCAGCAGCTCCATAGCGGGAGGACACAATGAGCAGTTCTTC

size: NA
V: TRBV4-1
D: TRBD1
J: TRBJ2-1
CDR3: CASSPGQNYEQFF
DNA: TGCGCCAGCAGCCCGGGACAGAACTATGAGCAGTTCTTC

size: NA
V: TRBV5-1
D: NA
J: TRBJ1-3
CDR3: CASSESSGNTIYF
DNA: TGCGCCAGCAGTGAGAGCTCTGGAAACACCATATATTTT

size: NA
V: TRBV29-1
D: TRBD1
J: TRBJ1-1
CDR3: CSVEWTGLNTEAFF
DNA: TGCAGCGTTGAGTGGACAGGGCTGAACACTGAAGCTTTCTTT

size: NA
V: TRBV9
D: NA
J: TRBJ1-3
CDR3: CASSARAFAGNTIYF
DNA: TGTGCCAGCAGCGCCAGGGCTTTTGCTGGAAACACCATATATTTT

size: NA
V: TRBV14
D: NA
J: TRBJ2-5
CDR3: CASSVWGTKKTQYF
DNA: TGTGCCAGCAGTGTTTGGGGCACAAAAAAGACCCAGTACTTC

size: once
V: TRBV14
D: NA
J: TRBJ1-5
CDR3: CASSPSGGSNQPQHF
DNA: TGTGCCAGCAGCCCGTCGGGGGGGAGCAATCAGCCCCAGCATTTT

size: NA
V: TRBV5-1
D: NA
J: TRBJ1-4
CDR3: CASSLQGYGEKLFF
DNA: TGCGCCAGCAGCTTGCAGGGGTATGGAGAAAAACTGTTTTTT

size: NA
V: TRBV11-2
D: NA
J: TRBJ2-3
CDR3: CASSFTSTSTDTQYF
DNA: TGTGCCAGCAGCTTTACTAGTACCAGCACAGATACGCAGTATTTT

size: NA
V: TRBV20-1
D: NA
J: TRBJ1-2
CDR3: CSASRPEAVNYGYTF
DNA: TGCAGTGCTAGTCGGCCGGAGGCAGTTAACTATGGCTACACCTTC

size: NA
V: TRBV6-5
D: NA
J: TRBJ1-6
CDR3: CASSGDRPGDSPLHF
DNA: TGTGCCAGCAGCGGGGACCGCCCGGGGGATTCACCCCTCCACTTT

size: NA
V: TRBV19
D: NA
J: TRBJ1-2
CDR3: CASSKGVDGYTF
DNA: TGTGCCAGTAGTAAGGGGGTCGATGGCTACACCTTC

size: NA
V: TRBV13
D: TRBD2
J: TRBJ2-7
CDR3: CASSLGGLAGGSREQYF
DNA: TGTGCCAGCAGCTTAGGGGGACTAGCGGGAGGTTCCCGCGAGCAGTACTTC

size: few
V: TRBV6-2/TRBV6-3
D: TRBD1
J: TRBJ1-4
CDR3: CASSYVGTGVEKLFF
DNA: TGTGCCAGCAGTTACGTCGGGACAGGGGTTGAAAAACTGTTTTTT

size: NA
V: TRBV14
D: NA
J: TRBJ1-1
CDR3: CASSPWGDGTEAFF
DNA: TGTGCCAGCAGCCCCTGGGGAGACGGGACTGAAGCTTTCTTT

size: NA
V: TRBV9
D: NA
J: TRBJ1-6
CDR3: CASSVDGSAGSPLHF
DNA: TGTGCCAGCAGCGTAGATGGCTCCGCGGGATCACCCCTCCACTTT

size: once
V: TRBV10-3
D: TRBD2
J: TRBJ2-3
CDR3: CAISGRLAGPTDTQYF
DNA: TGTGCCATCAGTGGGAGACTAGCGGGACCCACAGATACGCAGTATTTT

size: once
V: TRBV4-1
D: NA
J: TRBJ1-6
CDR3: CASSQDTGDRSPLHF
DNA: TGCGCCAGCAGCCAAGACACAGGTGACAGATCACCCCTCCACTTT

size: once
V: TRBV24-1
D: NA
J: TRBJ1-5
CDR3: CATSDGRSNQPQHF
DNA: TGTGCCACCAGTGATGGCAGGAGCAATCAGCCCCAGCATTTT

size: NA
V: TRBV5-6
D: TRBD2
J: TRBJ2-5
CDR3: CASSWGRGLNF
DNA: TGTGCCAGCAGCTGGGGGAGGGGACTAAACTTC

size: NA
V: TRBV2
D: NA
J: TRBJ2-2
CDR3: CASSPMGQPRRTYTGELFF
DNA: TGTGCCAGCAGCCCAATGGGGCAGCCCAGACGAACTTACACCGGGGAGCTGTTTTTT

size: NA
V: TRBV4-1
D: NA
J: TRBJ1-4
CDR3: CASSFTSSGEKLFF
DNA: TGCGCCAGCAGCTTTACCTCGTCAGGTGAAAAACTGTTTTTT

size: few
V: TRBV27
D: TRBD2
J: TRBJ2-2
CDR3: CASSLYLGDYINTGELFF
DNA: TGTGCCAGCAGTTTATATCTGGGGGACTATATTAACACCGGGGAGCTGTTTTTT

size: NA
V: TRBV18
D: NA
J: TRBJ1-1
CDR3: CASSPRAAFF
DNA: TGTGCCAGCTCACCCAGGGCAGCTTTCTTT

size: NA
V: TRBV10-3
D: TRBD1
J: TRBJ1-1
CDR3: CAISAGQGMNTEAFF
DNA: TGTGCCATCAGCGCCGGACAGGGGATGAACACTGAAGCTTTCTTT

size: once
V: TRBV20-1
D: TRBD1
J: TRBJ2-7
CDR3: CSASYPTGGTYEQYF
DNA: TGCAGTGCTAGTTACCCGACAGGGGGAACCTACGAGCAGTACTTC

size: few
V: TRBV7-9
D: TRBD1
J: TRBJ1-1
CDR3: CASSPRQGADWAFF
DNA: TGTGCCAGCAGCCCCAGACAGGGGGCGGATTGGGCTTTCTTT

size: NA
V: TRBV24-1
D: TRBD1
J: TRBJ2-5
CDR3: CATSDSPGTGGGETQYF
DNA: TGTGCCACCAGTGATTCCCCCGGGACAGGGGGCGGAGAGACCCAGTACTTC

size: NA
V: TRBV3-1/TRBV3-2
D: TRBD1
J: TRBJ2-1
CDR3: CASSRSQGNYNEQFF
DNA: TGTGCCAGTAGCAGATCACAGGGGAACTACAATGAGCAGTTCTTC

size: NA
V: TRBV6-2/TRBV6-3
D: TRBD2
J: TRBJ2-7
CDR3: CASSLGRGNEQYF
DNA: TGTGCCAGCAGTCTCGGGAGGGGGAACGAGCAGTACTTC

size: NA
V: TRBV6-4
D: TRBD2
J: TRBJ2-3
CDR3: CASSDEGLATDTQYF
DNA: TGTGCCAGCAGTGACGAGGGACTAGCCACAGATACGCAGTATTTT

size: NA
V: TRBV4-2
D: NA
J: TRBJ2-4
CDR3: CASSRSVGAKNIQYF
DNA: TGTGCCAGCAGCCGAAGCGTGGGAGCCAAAAACATTCAGTACTTC

size: NA
V: TRBV19
D: NA
J: TRBJ2-3
CDR3: CASREPSTDTQYF
DNA: TGTGCCAGCCGGGAACCCAGCACAGATACGCAGTATTTT

size: once
V: TRBV12-5
D: NA
J: TRBJ1-5
CDR3: CASGLLGHLSNQPQHF
DNA: TGTGCTAGTGGTCTCCTGGGACACCTTAGCAATCAGCCCCAGCATTTT

size: NA
V: TRBV10-3
D: TRBD1
J: TRBJ1-1
CDR3: CAIKPGQAITNTEAFF
DNA: TGTGCCATCAAACCGGGACAGGCTATTACAAACACTGAAGCTTTCTTT

size: NA
V: TRBV18
D: NA
J: TRBJ1-1
CDR3: CASSQEQVRTEAFF
DNA: TGTGCCAGCTCACAAGAACAGGTACGCACTGAAGCTTTCTTT

size: NA
V: TRBV7-9
D: NA
J: TRBJ1-5
CDR3: CASSEQGNQPQHF
DNA: TGTGCCAGCAGCGAGCAGGGGAATCAGCCCCAGCATTTT

size: NA
V: TRBV2
D: TRBD1
J: TRBJ1-1
CDR3: CASSVLQGASEAFF
DNA: TGTGCCAGCAGTGTTCTACAGGGGGCCTCTGAAGCTTTCTTT

size: NA
V: TRBV12-5
D: NA
J: TRBJ2-2
CDR3: CASGLERFYTGELFF
DNA: TGTGCTAGTGGTTTGGAACGGTTCTATACCGGGGAGCTGTTTTTT

size: NA
V: TRBV5-4
D: TRBD1
J: TRBJ1-3
CDR3: CASSNRGTIYF
DNA: TGTGCCAGCAGTAACAGGGGTACCATATATTTT

size: NA
V: TRBV15
D: TRBD2
J: TRBJ2-2
CDR3: CATSLPRLAGTLPGELFF
DNA: TGTGCCACCAGCCTTCCCCGACTAGCGGGAACCTTGCCCGGGGAGCTGTTTTTT

size: NA
V: TRBV2
D: TRBD1
J: TRBJ1-1
CDR3: CASRYSGQGIEAFF
DNA: TGTGCCAGCAGGTATTCGGGACAGGGGATTGAAGCTTTCTTT

size: NA
V: TRBV3-1/TRBV3-2
D: NA
J: TRBJ1-5
CDR3: CASSPNSQGFNQPQHF
DNA: TGTGCCAGCAGCCCCAACTCCCAGGGGTTCAATCAGCCCCAGCATTTT

size: NA
V: TRBV4-2
D: NA
J: TRBJ1-1
CDR3: CASSQDVQGFTEAFF
DNA: TGTGCCAGCAGCCAAGATGTTCAGGGGTTCACTGAAGCTTTCTTT

size: NA
V: TRBV5-5
D: TRBD1
J: TRBJ1-4
CDR3: CASSYGTGTEKLFF
DNA: TGTGCCAGCAGCTACGGGACAGGGACTGAAAAACTGTTTTTT

size: NA
V: TRBV5-5
D: NA
J: TRBJ2-7
CDR3: CASSMSRGDAAEQYF
DNA: TGTGCCAGCAGCATGAGCAGGGGGGACGCCGCCGAGCAGTACTTC

size: NA
V: TRBV10-3
D: NA
J: TRBJ1-2
CDR3: CAISESRQPNYGYTF
DNA: TGTGCCATCAGTGAGTCCAGACAGCCTAACTATGGCTACACCTTC

size: NA
V: TRBV18
D: NA
J: TRBJ2-3
CDR3: CASSPSQGSTDTQYF
DNA: TGTGCCAGCTCACCGAGCCAGGGGAGCACAGATACGCAGTATTTT

size: NA
V: TRBV10-3
D: TRBD1
J: TRBJ1-2
CDR3: CAISESQGVGGYTF
DNA: TGTGCCATCAGTGAGTCCCAGGGGGTGGGCGGCTACACCTTC

size: NA
V: TRBV19
D: TRBD1
J: TRBJ2-5
CDR3: CASSLGGQGGTQYF
DNA: TGTGCCAGTAGTTTAGGGGGACAGGGCGGGACCCAGTACTTC

size: NA
V: TRBV4-1
D: TRBD2
J: TRBJ2-1
CDR3: CASSQGTSGSYNEQFF
DNA: TGCGCCAGCAGCCAAGGGACTAGCGGGAGTTACAATGAGCAGTTCTTC

size: once
V: TRBV3-1/TRBV3-2
D: NA
J: TRBJ2-3
CDR3: CASSQNPNRAGDTQYF
DNA: TGTGCCAGCAGCCAGAACCCTAACAGGGCGGGAGATACGCAGTATTTT